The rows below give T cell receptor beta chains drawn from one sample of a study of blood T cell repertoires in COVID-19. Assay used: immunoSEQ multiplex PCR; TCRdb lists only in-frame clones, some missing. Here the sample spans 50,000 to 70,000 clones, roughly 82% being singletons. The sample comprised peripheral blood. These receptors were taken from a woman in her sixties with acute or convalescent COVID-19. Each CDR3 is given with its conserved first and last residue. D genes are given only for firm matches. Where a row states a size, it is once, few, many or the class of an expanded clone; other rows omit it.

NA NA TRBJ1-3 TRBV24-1 TGTGCCACCAGAGAGATCGGCAGGTTATTACTCTCTGGAAACACCATATATTTT CATREIGRLLLSGNTIYF
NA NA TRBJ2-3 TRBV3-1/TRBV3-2 TGTGCCAGCAGCACCGGGGGTCGCACAGATACGCAGTATTTT CASSTGGRTDTQYF
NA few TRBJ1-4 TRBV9 TGTGCCAGCAGCGTAGATGCGGGGGAAGGAGATGAAAAACTGTTTTTT CASSVDAGEGDEKLFF
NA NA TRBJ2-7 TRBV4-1 TGCGCCAGCAGCATTCGGACAGACTACGAGCAGTACTTC CASSIRTDYEQYF
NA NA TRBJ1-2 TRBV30 TGTGCCTGGAGTGTTTCCACCCGGGGGAACTATGGCTACACCTTC CAWSVSTRGNYGYTF
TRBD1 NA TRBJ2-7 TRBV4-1 TGCGCCAGCAGCCAAGTTGTGGACAGGGTACGGGAGCAGTACTTC CASSQVVDRVREQYF
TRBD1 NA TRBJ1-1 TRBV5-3 TGTGCCAGAAGCTTGGATTCGTCCGGGACAGGGTTCGAGAACACTGAAGCTTTCTTT CARSLDSSGTGFENTEAFF
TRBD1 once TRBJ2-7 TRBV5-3 TGTGCCAGAAGCTTGGAAGATCGACAGGGGGGCGCCTACGAGCAGTACTTC CARSLEDRQGGAYEQYF
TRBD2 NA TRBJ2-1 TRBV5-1 TGCGCCAGCACCTCGGGGGGGCTAGGCAATGAGCAGTTCTTC CASTSGGLGNEQFF
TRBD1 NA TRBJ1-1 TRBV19 TGTGCCAGTAGTATTGGACAGGGGAGGACTGAAGCTTTCTTT CASSIGQGRTEAFF
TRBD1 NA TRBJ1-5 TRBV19 TGTGCCAGTAGTACACAGGGGGGTCAGCCCCAGCATTTT CASSTQGGQPQHF
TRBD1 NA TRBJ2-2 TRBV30 TGTGCCTGGGGTAGACAGGGGAACACCGGGGAGCTGTTTTTT CAWGRQGNTGELFF
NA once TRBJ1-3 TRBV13 TGTGCCAGCCGGAGTCTAGGGGCGGGAAACACCATATATTTT CASRSLGAGNTIYF
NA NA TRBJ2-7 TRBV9 TGTGCCAGCAGCGGAAGGGGACAAACCTACGAGCAGTACTTC CASSGRGQTYEQYF
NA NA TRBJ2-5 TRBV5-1 TGCGCCAGCAGCCCTGACTCGACCCCGCAAGAGACCCAGTACTTC CASSPDSTPQETQYF
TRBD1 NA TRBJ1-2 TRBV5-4 TGTGCCAGCAGCGCCCGGGGCAGGGGGGACTATGGCTACACCTTC CASSARGRGDYGYTF
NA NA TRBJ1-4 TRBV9 TGTGCCAGCAGCCCCCAACAGGGCGCAACTAATGAAAAACTGTTTTTT CASSPQQGATNEKLFF
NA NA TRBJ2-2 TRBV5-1 TGCGCCAGCAGGTCGGGAGACACCGGGGAGCTGTTTTTT CASRSGDTGELFF
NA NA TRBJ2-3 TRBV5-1 TGCGCCAGCAGCTTGGAGCTCAGGTTGGAAGATACGCAGTATTTT CASSLELRLEDTQYF
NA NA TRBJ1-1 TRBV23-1 TGCGCCAGCAGTCAATCGGGGAGGGCACGCACGGACACTGAAGCTTTCTTT CASSQSGRARTDTEAFF
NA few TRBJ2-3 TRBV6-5 TGTGCCAGCACCTCCCAGCCACAGGGCACAGATACGCAGTATTTT CASTSQPQGTDTQYF
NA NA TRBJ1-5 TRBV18 TGTGCCAGCTCATCCCAACTCCAGGCAGATTATAGCAATCAGCCCCAGCATTTT CASSSQLQADYSNQPQHF
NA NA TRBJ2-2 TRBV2 TGTGCCAGCAGTGGGGCAGGGACCGGGGAGCTGTTTTTT CASSGAGTGELFF
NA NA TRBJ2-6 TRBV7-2 TGTGCCAGCAGCTTTTGGCAGGGAATTGTCGGGGCCAACGTCCTGACTTTC CASSFWQGIVGANVLTF
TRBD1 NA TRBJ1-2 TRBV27 TGTGCCAGCAGTTTATCCGGGACAGGGAATGGCTACACCTTC CASSLSGTGNGYTF
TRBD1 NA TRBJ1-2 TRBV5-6 TGTGCCAGCAGCCAACAAATTACTACAGGGGTATATGGCTACACCTTC CASSQQITTGVYGYTF
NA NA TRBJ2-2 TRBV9 TGTGCCAGCAGCGTAGCTTGGCAGACTGACACCGGGGAGCTGTTTTTT CASSVAWQTDTGELFF
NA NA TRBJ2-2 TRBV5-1 TGCGCCAGCAGCATGGCTACCCCGGACACCGGGGAGCTGTTTTTT CASSMATPDTGELFF
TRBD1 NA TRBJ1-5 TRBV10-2 TGCGCCAGCAGTGAGGGGACAGGGAATCAGCCCCAGCATTTT CASSEGTGNQPQHF
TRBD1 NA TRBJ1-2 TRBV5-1 TGCGCCAGCAGCTTTTTGGGACAGGGTGACGGCTACACCTTC CASSFLGQGDGYTF
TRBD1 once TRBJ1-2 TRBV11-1 TGTGCCAGCAGCACCCTACAGGGGATGGATGGCTACACCTTC CASSTLQGMDGYTF
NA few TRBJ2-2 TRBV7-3 TGTGCCAGCAGCCTAGGAGGGTTGAGAACCGGGGAGCTGTTTTTT CASSLGGLRTGELFF
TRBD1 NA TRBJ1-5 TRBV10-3 TGTGCCATCAGTGAAGGGACAGGCGATCAGCCCCAGCATTTT CAISEGTGDQPQHF
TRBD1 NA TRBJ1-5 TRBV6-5 TGTGCCAGCACTAGACAGGGGAGCAATCAGCCCCAGCATTTT CASTRQGSNQPQHF
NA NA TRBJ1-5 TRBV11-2 TGTGCCAGCAGCTTAGCCAGTAGCAATCAGCCCCAGCATTTT CASSLASSNQPQHF
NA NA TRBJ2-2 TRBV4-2 TGTGCCAGCAGGAAGGGAGAACTTAACACCGGGGAGCTGTTTTTT CASRKGELNTGELFF
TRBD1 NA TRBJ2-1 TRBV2 TGTGCCAGCAGAGCCGGGACAGGGGACATCAATGAGCAGTTCTTC CASRAGTGDINEQFF